A single sample gave rise to the 22 T cell receptor beta chains below, sequenced in a study of a mutant IDH1 vaccine in newly diagnosed glioma. These receptors' targets are unknown. This sample's time point: week 5, during vaccination. Every vaccine dose comprised 300 ug of mutant IDH1 20-mer peptide plus topical imiquimod. TCRdb's table, derived via immunoSEQ multiplex PCR, lists solely in-frame clones and lacks some. This table has around 51,000 clones, around 80% appearing once. Sequencing was performed on PBMCs, taken from a glioma patient whose treatment included an IDH1 peptide vaccine. These receptor sequences come from a woman aged 40 to 50 with glioma.

V gene TRBV5-4 combines with J gene TRBJ1-4; D is uncertain. The CDR3 loop spans 14 amino acids. Trimming took 9 bases from V and 5 from J, leaving 17 bases between them. Per germline, CDR1 SGHNT and CDR2 YYREEE (reference sequence). The CDR3 is CATSHGYSNEKLFF. The CDR3 DNA sequence: TGTGCCACCTCGCACGGCTACTCAAATGAAAAACTGTTTTTT.

The chain is built from TRBV18 and TRBJ2-7; 10 bases match TRBD1. Germline trimming cut 5 bases from V and 2 bases from J; bases unmatched to any gene: 6. The CDR3 has 15 amino acids. Germline V CDR1 and CDR2: KGHSH, LQKENI. The CDR3 loop reads CASSSRQGATYEQYF. For the CDR3, the DNA is TGTGCCAGCTCATCCAGACAGGGGGCGACCTACGAGCAGTACTTC. Based on the CDR3 plus reference TRBV18 and TRBJ2-7, the full variable domain is NAGVMQNPRHLVRRRGQEARLRCSPMKGHSHVYWYRQLPEEGLKFMVYLQKENIIDESGMPKERFSAEFPKEGPSILRIQQVVRGDSAAYFCASSSRQGATYEQYFGPGTRLTVT.

This clone occurred once. The sample contains more than one DNA sequence encoding this CDR3. This chain joins TRBV19 and TRBJ1-2, with D perhaps matching TRBD1 (6 bases). Germline CDR1 reads LNHDA; CDR2 reads SQIVND (reference sequence). V lost 5 bases and J 2 bases, leaving 9 bases between the germline ends. There are 13 residues in the CDR3. This CDR3 reads CASSLQGNYGYTF. CDR3 in DNA: TGTGCCAGTAGTTTACAGGGAAACTATGGCTACACCTTC. The variable domain in full, completed from reference TRBV19 and TRBJ1-2, reads DGGITQSPKYLFRKEGQNVTLSCEQNLNHDAMYWYRQDPGQGLRLIYYSQIVNDFQKGDIAEGYSVSREKKESFPLTVTSAQKNPTAFYLCASSLQGNYGYTFGSGTRLTVV.

Judged by abundance, this clone is medium-sized (0.01 to 0.1%). The chain recombines TRBV30 with TRBJ1-1; no clear D gene. Trimming took 2 bases from V and 7 from J, leaving 8 bases between them. Germline assignment: CDR1 GTSNPN and CDR2 SVGIG (reference sequence). CDR3 length equals 11 residues. In nucleotides, the CDR3 is TGTGCCTGGAGTCCCAGATATGAAGCTTTCTTT. Translated: CAWSPRYEAFF.

The chain employs TRBV6-6 and TRBJ2-6, with no clear D. Germline V lookup: CDR1 MNHNY, CDR2 SVGAGI (reference sequence). CDR3 length: 15 amino acids. Trimming stripped 7 bases from V and 0 bases from J, with 10 bases between. The CDR3 is CASKLALSGANVLTF. CDR3 DNA: TGTGCCAGCAAGCTCGCCCTCTCTGGGGCCAACGTCCTGACTTTC.

The rearrangement uses TRBV5-1 and TRBJ1-4, with D perhaps matching TRBD1 (5 bases). The CDR3 is 14 amino acids. Trimming left V 2 bases short and J 4 bases short, with 9 bases between. Germline V gene sequence: CDR1 SGHRS, CDR2 YFSETQ. The DNA of the CDR3 is TGCGCCAGCAGCTTAAGGGGATTTAATGAAAAACTGTTTTTT. The encoded protein is CASSLRGFNEKLFF. Looking up the rest from reference TRBV5-1 and TRBJ1-4 gives the full variable domain: KAGVTQTPRYLIKTRGQQVTLSCSPISGHRSVSWYQQTPGQGLQFLFEYFSETQRNKGNFPGRFSGRQFSNSRSEMNVSTLELGDSALYLCASSLRGFNEKLFFGSGTQLSVL.

This clone has only a few counts. The chain links TRBV11-2 to TRBJ1-5, with D unresolved. CDR3 size: 15 residues. Germline CDR1 SGHAT, CDR2 FQNNGV. Trimming stripped 6 bases from V and 7 bases from J, with 19 bases between. In DNA form, the CDR3 reads TGTGCCAGCAGTTTCGAGCCGGGGTGGGGACAGCCCCAGCATTTT. This translates into CASSFEPGWGQPQHF.

The rearrangement joins TRBV2 to TRBJ1-4, with D uncertain. Germline V lookup: CDR1 SNHLY, CDR2 FYNNEI. This CDR3 spans 14 amino acids. Trimming removed 6 bases from V and 0 bases from J, with 8 bases in between. CDR3 amino acids: CASRTAATNEKLFF. CDR3 nucleotide sequence: TGTGCCAGCAGGACCGCCGCAACTAATGAAAAACTGTTTTTT. The full variable domain, rest sourced from reference TRBV2 and TRBJ1-4, is EPEVTQTPSHQVTQMGQEVILRCVPISNHLYFYWYRQILGQKVEFLVSFYNNEISEKSEIFDDQFSVERPDGSNFTLKIRSTKLEDSAMYFCASRTAATNEKLFFGSGTQLSVL.

This chain uses TRBV18 with TRBJ1-4; weak D call: TRBD1 (6 bases). The CDR3 runs to 13 residues. Germline assignment: CDR1 KGHSH and CDR2 LQKENI. V lost 8 bases to trimming and J lost 10 bases, with 17 bases between them. This chain's CDR3 is CASATPGEGKLFF. CDR3 coding DNA: TGTGCCAGCGCGACCCCAGGGGAAGGAAAACTGTTTTTT.

This clone showed up just a few times. This sequence joins TRBV27 and TRBJ2-7; TRBD1 matches at 8 bases. This CDR3 region has 15 residues. J lost 3 bases, V lost 3 bases, and 7 bases had no gene match. Germline V gene data show CDR1 as MNHEY and CDR2 as SMNVEV (reference sequence). The CDR3 sequence is CASSFLGQGDYEQYF. CDR3 coding DNA: TGTGCCAGCAGTTTCTTAGGACAGGGAGACTACGAGCAGTACTTC.

V and J are TRBV2 and TRBJ2-6; D call uncertain. V was pared by 4 bases and J by 1 base, with 11 bases between. In germline, CDR1 is SNHLY, CDR2 FYNNEI. CDR3 length: 16 residues. The CDR3: CASSGFSGSGANVLTF. The CDR3 DNA is TGTGCCAGCAGTGGTTTCTCCGGGTCTGGGGCCAACGTCCTGACTTTC.

This clone was seen a few times. This chain's CDR3 is CASSQVLDGKRPQHF. The CDR3 nucleotides are TGCGCCAGCAGCCAGGTTCTGGACGGTAAGAGGCCCCAGCATTTT. The chain has TRBV4-3 and TRBJ1-5; D ambiguous. Germline lookup yields CDR1 LGHNA and CDR2 YSLEER. V gave up 3 bases and J gave up 9 bases, with 18 bases separating them. The CDR3 totals 15 residues.

The J gene is TRBJ2-2, the V gene TRBV5-1; D not certain. With 4 bases removed from V and 6 bases from J, the gap between germline ends came to 16 bases. CDR1 is SGHRS and CDR2 is YFSETQ in the germline V gene. The CDR3 length is 15 residues. This CDR3 is CASSADAVGSGELFF. DNA for the CDR3: TGCGCCAGCAGCGCGGATGCCGTGGGTTCCGGGGAGCTGTTTTTT.

CDR3 in amino acids: CASSLVARGSTEAFF. DNA of the CDR3: TGTGCCAGCAGCTTAGTTGCAAGGGGTAGCACTGAAGCTTTCTTT. The chain has TRBV7-8 and TRBJ1-1, with D maybe TRBD1 (5 bases). The CDR3 extends over 15 amino acids. The V end was cut by 1 base, the J end by 4 bases, with 13 bases between. CDR1 is SGHVS and CDR2 is FQNEAQ in the germline V gene.

The chain couples TRBV6-5 to TRBJ2-2; tentative D call: TRBD2 (6 bases). V lost 0 bases and J lost 1, with 9 bases in between. The CDR3 has 16 residues. The germline CDR1 and CDR2 sequences are MNHEY and SVGAGI. CDR3 region: CASSYSIGGNTGELFF. The DNA of the CDR3 is TGTGCCAGCAGTTACTCGATCGGGGGGAACACCGGGGAGCTGTTTTTT.

J is TRBJ1-6 and V is TRBV7-2, with 9 bases that match TRBD1. The CDR3 runs 14 residues. The trim removed 5 bases at V and 10 bases at J, leaving 6 bases unmatched. Germline V gives CDR1 SGHTA, CDR2 FQGNSA. The CDR3 loop is CASSVRQGESPLHF. CDR3 DNA sequence: TGTGCCAGCAGCGTTAGACAGGGGGAATCACCCCTCCACTTT. Complete variable domain (other parts from reference TRBV7-2 and TRBJ1-6): GAGVSQSPSNKVTEKGKDVELRCDPISGHTALYWYRQSLGQGLEFLIYFQGNSAPDKSGLPSDRFSAERTGGSVSTLTIQRTQQEDSAVYLCASSVRQGESPLHFGNGTRLTVT.

The rearrangement links TRBV19 to TRBJ2-2; D unresolved. The germline CDR1 and CDR2 sequences are LNHDA and SQIVND (reference sequence). Trimming stripped 5 bases from V and 1 base from J, with 8 bases between. CDR3 length equals 14 residues. The CDR3 sequence: CASSPRKNTGELFF. As DNA, the CDR3 is TGTGCCAGTAGTCCTCGAAAGAACACCGGGGAGCTGTTTTTT.

V is TRBV30 and J is TRBJ1-1, with 9 bases that match TRBD1. The CDR3 consists of 13 residues. The trim removed 5 bases at V and 3 bases at J, leaving 4 bases unmatched. Germline CDR1 GTSNPN, CDR2 SVGIG (reference sequence). The CDR3 reads CAWHRGRDTEAFF. The CDR3, as DNA: TGTGCCTGGCACAGGGGGCGGGACACTGAAGCTTTCTTT.

The chain carries TRBV7-9 and TRBJ2-7, with 8 bases fitting TRBD1. The CDR3 extends over 14 amino acids. From germline, CDR1 is SEHNR and CDR2 FQNEAQ (reference sequence). Losses at the gene ends were 4 bases for V and 2 bases for J; bases not matched to a gene: 4. This CDR3 reads CASSSGQGPYEQYF. As DNA, the CDR3 is TGTGCCAGCAGCTCTGGACAGGGCCCCTACGAGCAGTACTTC.

This clone was observed a handful of times. The J gene is TRBJ2-6, the V gene TRBV19; D could derive from TRBD1 or TRBD2 (5 bases each). The CDR3 loop spans 19 amino acids. Between the trimmed V and J ends, which lost 5 bases and 0 bases, there was a span of 20 bases. Germline values: CDR1 LNHDA, CDR2 SQIVND (reference sequence). The CDR3 spells CASSPLWGTATSGANVLTF. The DNA of the CDR3 is TGTGCCAGTAGTCCTCTGTGGGGGACGGCAACCTCTGGGGCCAACGTCCTGACTTTC.

The gene calls are TRBV29-1 and TRBJ1-2, with D uncertain. The germline V and J ends were trimmed by 2 bases and 0 bases, with 13 bases remaining between them. The CDR3 has 15 amino acids. Germline V CDR1 and CDR2: SQVTM, ANQGSEA. The CDR3: CSVERPTPTNYGYTF. In nucleotides, the CDR3 is TGCAGCGTTGAAAGGCCGACACCTACTAACTATGGCTACACCTTC.

The V and J genes are TRBV6-4 and TRBJ1-2; 9 bases map to TRBD1. The CDR3 has 14 residues. Germline V lookup: CDR1 MRHNA, CDR2 SNTAGT. J lost 1 base, V lost 6 bases, and 3 bases had no gene match. The CDR3 loop reads CASRGDRVNYGYTF. CDR3 nucleotide sequence: TGTGCCAGCAGAGGGGACAGGGTTAACTATGGCTACACCTTC.